Listed here are 8 T cell receptor beta chains from one sample, sequenced in a study of T cell responses to AZD1222 COVID-19 vaccine. TCRdb keeps only in-frame clones here, not all; method: immunoSEQ multiplex PCR. Of 70,000 to 95,000 clones detected, roughly 84% appear once; the ten largest clones hold 4.5% to 7%. Sequences were derived from peripheral blood, sampled 28 days after the second AZD1222 dose. Receptors originate from an adult who received the AZD1222 COVID-19 vaccine.

The CDR3 DNA follows: TGTGCCAGCAGTTCCGGACAATCTCCAGGCGGCTACACCTTC. It encodes CASSSGQSPGGYTF. The rearrangement joins TRBV28 to TRBJ1-2; TRBD1 is a possible D gene (5 bases). Germline V gene data show CDR1 as MDHEN and CDR2 as SYDVKM. There are 14 residues in the CDR3. Between the trimmed V and J ends, which lost 4 bases and 8 bases, there was a span of 17 bases.

This sequence joins TRBV19 and TRBJ2-2, with 8 bases lining up with TRBD1. After removal of 7 bases from V and 3 bases from J, the junction contained 4 bases not matched to a gene. CDR3 size: 14 residues. Germline CDR1 LNHDA, CDR2 SQIVND (reference sequence). The CDR3 region has the DNA TGTGCCAGTACCTCGACAGGGGACACCGGGGAGCTGTTTTTT. Translation: CASTSTGDTGELFF.

J is TRBJ2-5 and V is TRBV4-2, with TRBD2 matching over 8 bases. This CDR3 contains 18 residues. V shed 4 bases, J shed 4 bases, and the junction held 17 bases outside the gene matches. CDR1 is LGHNA and CDR2 is YNFKEQ in the germline V gene. The CDR3 DNA follows: TGTGCCAGCAGCCTGGGGGGGGTCGGCAGCGGGAGACGAGAGACCCAGTACTTC. Its translation: CASSLGGVGSGRRETQYF.

This chain uses TRBV4-2 with TRBJ1-2; tentatively, D is TRBD1 (5 bases). Germline values: CDR1 LGHNA, CDR2 YNFKEQ. There are 15 residues in the CDR3. V lost 0 bases and J lost 4, with 12 bases in between. This chain's CDR3 is CASSQDGGRGYGYTF. In nucleotides, the CDR3 is TGTGCCAGCAGCCAAGATGGGGGACGAGGCTATGGCTACACCTTC.

The chain combines TRBV28 with TRBJ1-2; D is possibly TRBD1 (6 bases). There are 12 residues in the CDR3. CDR1 MDHEN and CDR2 SYDVKM come from the germline V gene. V shed 7 bases and J shed 3 bases, with 9 bases lying between them. Written as DNA, the CDR3 is TGTGCCAGCACCCAGGGGCACTATGGCTACACCTTC. This gives the protein CASTQGHYGYTF.

This clone was detected a few times. This chain links TRBV19 with TRBJ1-5; maybe TRBD1 (5 bases). The CDR3 is 16 amino acids. Germline-derived CDR1 and CDR2 are LNHDA and SQIVND (reference sequence). V was trimmed by 5 bases and J by 1 base, leaving 15 bases between them. CDR3 sequence: CASSWQGVRSNQPQHF. The CDR3 bases are TGTGCCAGTAGTTGGCAGGGTGTTAGGAGCAATCAGCCCCAGCATTTT.

This clone was counted a single time. V and J are TRBV5-6 and TRBJ2-4, with D hard to call. The CDR3 runs 12 residues. The germline gives CDR1 SGHDT, CDR2 YYEEEE. V was cut by 5 bases and J by 8 bases, with 11 bases left in between. DNA of the CDR3: TGTGCCAGCAGGCGAGTCGAAGACATTCAGTACTTC. Protein sequence: CASRRVEDIQYF.

V and J are TRBV4-2 and TRBJ2-7; D may be TRBD2 (5 bases). V was cut by 4 bases and J by 2 bases, with 15 bases left in between. The CDR3 length is 15 residues. Germline V CDR1 and CDR2: LGHNA, YNFKEQ. The DNA of the CDR3 is TGTGCCAGCAGCCCATTGGAGGACGGGACCTACGAGCAGTACTTC. Translation: CASSPLEDGTYEQYF.